Listed here is a single T cell receptor (beta chain). Measured with immunoSEQ multiplex PCR; TCRdb has only the in-frame clones, and not every one. The repertoire holds roughly 130,000 clones, with just under 95% as singletons. This entry is derived from a study of T cell responses to AZD1222 COVID-19 vaccine. The germline V gene has CDR1 LGHDT and CDR2 YNNKEL (reference sequence). Trimming pared 0 bases from V and 0 bases from J, leaving 13 bases between. The CDR3 runs 17 residues. This receptor was obtained from an adult in good health. The sample consisted of peripheral blood, taken on day 0 of AZD1222 vaccination. V is TRBV3-1 (or the pseudogene TRBV3-2) and J is TRBJ2-3; D may be TRBD2 (6 bases). DNA for the CDR3: TGTGCCAGCAGCCAAGATTATGGGGGAGGAAGCACAGATACGCAGTATTTT. Translating gives CASSQDYGGGSTDTQYF.